The 17 T cell receptor beta chains reported below all come from one sample, sequenced in a study of blood T cells in healthy people across ages. Combining a sample-barcoded 5' primer with a J-beta primer mix, a second PCR ran for about 7 to 11 cycles. TCRdb used MiXCR to reprocess the 5' RACE reads, holding one entry per CDR3 protein. Seen here are around 1,500,000 distinct CDR3 sequences, about 28% observed once, and the top ten hold roughly 8%. Source material: blood. These receptors were collected from a woman aged 30 to 39 in good health.

This clonotype was observed a few times. The chain employs TRBV7-8 and TRBJ2-1; TRBD2 matches at 8 bases. V was pared by 5 bases and J by 7 bases, with 10 bases of the junction left unmatched. Germline CDR1 is SGHVS and CDR2 is FQNEAQ. CDR3 size: 15 residues. The CDR3 DNA reads TGTGCCAGCAGCCCCCCGGGGGGGGTATTAAATGAGCAGTTCTTC. As protein: CASSPPGGVLNEQFF.

There are a few counts of this clonotype. The chain is built from TRBV27 and TRBJ1-2; D not certain. CDR3 length equals 13 residues. Trimming pared 5 bases from V and 3 bases from J, leaving 10 bases between. Per germline, CDR1 MNHEY and CDR2 SMNVEV (reference sequence). CDR3 nucleotides: TGTGCCAGCAGTCTTCAGTTTGACTATGGCTACACCTTC. Amino acid sequence: CASSLQFDYGYTF.

This clonotype showed up just a few times. The J gene is TRBJ1-1, the V gene TRBV7-9; a possible D gene is TRBD1 (5 bases). Germline CDR1 is SEHNR and CDR2 is FQNEAQ (reference sequence). Deletions cut 8 bases from V and 1 base from J, with 11 bases between. This CDR3 contains 13 residues. The CDR3 region is CASLLGANTEAFF. DNA of the CDR3: TGTGCCAGCCTTTTAGGGGCGAACACTGAAGCTTTCTTT.

V and J are TRBV5-4 and TRBJ2-5, with 10 bases identical to TRBD2. CDR1 is SGHNT and CDR2 is YYREEE in the germline V gene (reference sequence). V trimming: 5 bases; J trimming: 4 bases; junction bases outside the gene matches: 5. The CDR3 loop spans 14 amino acids. The CDR3 nucleotides are TGTGCCAGCAGTTCAGCGGGGGGGGTAGAGACCCAGTACTTC. It encodes CASSSAGGVETQYF.

This clonotype appeared a few times. This chain uses TRBV11-2 with TRBJ1-1; D unresolved. V was pared by 4 bases and J by 9 bases, with 12 bases between. CDR3 length equals 12 residues. Germline V gives CDR1 SGHAT, CDR2 FQNNGV. DNA of the CDR3: TGTGCCAGCAGCTCCCCTGCGGAGAAAGCTTTCTTT. It encodes CASSSPAEKAFF.

This clonotype has more than one count but fewer than ten. The V call is TRBV5-6, the J call TRBJ2-7; tentatively, D is TRBD2 (5 bases). Germline-derived CDR1 and CDR2 are SGHDT and YYEEEE. The CDR3 spans 15 residues. Trimming removed 3 bases from V and 1 base from J, with 14 bases in between. CDR3 in amino acids: CASSSLLVLSYEQYF. The CDR3 bases are TGTGCCAGCAGCTCTTTACTAGTCCTTTCCTACGAGCAGTACTTC.

V and J are TRBV18 and TRBJ2-7; TRBD1 matches 10 bases. The CDR3 runs 14 residues. V gave up 6 bases and J gave up 2 bases; unmatched junction bases: 4. Germline V gives CDR1 KGHSH, CDR2 LQKENI. The DNA of the CDR3 is TGTGCCAGCTCGGGGACAGGGGCCGCCTACGAGCAGTACTTC. Translating gives CASSGTGAAYEQYF.

This chain links TRBV5-5 with TRBJ2-3; either TRBD1 or TRBD2 may fit D (5 bases each). Between the trimmed V and J ends, which lost 4 bases and 4 bases, there was a span of 16 bases. The V gene's germline CDR1 is SGHKS and CDR2 YYEKEE (reference sequence). This CDR3 comprises 15 residues. The CDR3 loop is CASSEGSGTPDTQYF. For the CDR3, the DNA is TGTGCCAGCAGCGAAGGGTCAGGGACGCCAGATACGCAGTATTTT. The full variable domain, rest sourced from reference TRBV5-5 and TRBJ2-3, is DAGVTQSPTHLIKTRGQQVTLRCSPISGHKSVSWYQQVLGQGPQFIFQYYEKEERGRGNFPDRFSARQFPNYSSELNVNALLLGDSALYLCASSEGSGTPDTQYFGPGTRLTVL.

The genes are TRBV12-3 or TRBV12-4 and TRBJ2-7; the match to TRBD1 covers 11 bases. The last part of the DNA fits TRBJ2-5 better; the J call may be wrong. CDR3 size: 18 residues. DNA of the CDR3: TGTGCCAGCAGTCCCGATAGCAGCCTGGGGACAGGGGGAGAGACCCAGTACTTC. This translates into CASSPDSSLGTGGETQYF.

The sample holds a few counts of this clonotype. V usage is TRBV20-1 and J usage is TRBJ2-2; unclear D gene. V dropped 6 bases and J dropped 5 bases, with 16 bases sitting between them. Germline V lookup: CDR1 DFQATT, CDR2 SNEGSKA (reference sequence). This CDR3 is built from 14 residues. The CDR3: CSAQSIRETGELFF. CDR3 nucleotides: TGCAGTGCCCAAAGCATTAGGGAAACCGGGGAGCTGTTTTTT.

This chain joins TRBV11-2 and TRBJ2-4; 9 bases align to TRBD2. The germline V gene has CDR1 SGHAT and CDR2 FQNNGV. V was clipped by 6 bases and J by 1 base; unmatched bases: 7. This CDR3 contains 16 residues. The DNA of the CDR3 is TGTGCCAGCAGTCCTAAAAGCGGGGGGGCCAAAAACATTCAGTACTTC. Translating it yields CASSPKSGGAKNIQYF. The full variable domain, rest sourced from reference TRBV11-2 and TRBJ2-4, is EAGVAQSPRYKIIEKRQSVAFWCNPISGHATLYWYQQILGQGPKLLIQFQNNGVVDDSQLPKDRFSAERLKGVDSTLKIQPAKLEDSAVYLCASSPKSGGAKNIQYFGAGTRLSVL.

In regard to this clonotype: A much larger clone differs from this one at a single base, so this may be a read error. The rearrangement uses TRBV20-1 and TRBJ2-4; D tentatively fits TRBD1 or TRBD2 (5 bases each). The closer fit of TRBJ2-7 to the DNA end suggests the J call may be wrong. CDR1 is DFQATT, CDR2 SNEGSKA, per germline (reference sequence). The CDR3 is 13 amino acids. CDR3 bases: TGCAGTGCCTGGCATGGGGGTTCTTACGAGCAGTACTTC. It codes for CSAWHGGSYEQYF.

Ten or more counts support this clonotype. The gene calls are TRBV7-6 and TRBJ2-7, with D perhaps assigned TRBD1 or TRBD2 (5 bases each). In germline, CDR1 is SGHVS, CDR2 FNYEAQ. CDR3 length equals 15 residues. Deletions cut 4 bases from V and 2 bases from J, with 15 bases between. CDR3 coding DNA: TGTGCCAGCAGCTCGTTCGGGGCCGGGACCTACGAGCAGTACTTC. Translating gives CASSSFGAGTYEQYF. Full variable domain (missing parts from reference TRBV7-6 and TRBJ2-7): GAGVSQSPRYKVTKRGQDVALRCDPISGHVSLYWYRQALGQGPEFLTYFNYEAQQDKSGLPNDRFSAERPEGSISTLTIQRTEQRDSAMYRCASSSFGAGTYEQYFGPGTRLTVT.

The chain joins TRBV7-9 to TRBJ2-3; 9 positions match TRBD1. V was clipped by 5 bases and J by 3 bases; unmatched bases: 9. CDR3 size: 16 residues. Germline V gives CDR1 SEHNR, CDR2 FQNEAQ (reference sequence). CDR3 amino acids: CASSELTGGATDTQYF. In nucleotides, the CDR3 is TGTGCCAGCAGCGAACTCACAGGGGGCGCTACAGATACGCAGTATTTT.

This clonotype showed up just a few times. The gene calls are TRBV6-2 or TRBV6-3 and TRBJ1-5; D is uncertain. The CDR3 covers 11 residues. Germline-derived CDR1 and CDR2 are MNHEY and SVGEGT. Trimming took 7 bases from V and 5 from J, leaving 6 bases between them. The DNA of the CDR3 is TGTGCCAGCAACAGTCATCAGCCCCAGCATTTT. Protein product: CASNSHQPQHF.

Of note for this clonotype: This may arise from a read error, as a much more abundant clone is one base away. Here the CDR3 reads CASSQDWRPVPTDAQYF. CDR3 in DNA: TGCGCCAGCAGCCAAGATTGGCGTCCGGTCCCCACAGATGCGCAGTATTTT. The chain uses TRBV4-1 and TRBJ2-3; no clear D. Germline V gene data show CDR1 as MGHRA and CDR2 as YSYEKL. The CDR3 contains 17 residues.

The gene calls are TRBV2 and TRBJ1-1, with D perhaps matching TRBD1 (5 bases). Germline values: CDR1 SNHLY, CDR2 FYNNEI. The CDR3 length is 15 residues. The V and J ends lost 6 bases and 5 bases respectively, with 19 bases between them. The DNA for the CDR3 is TGTGCCAGCAGGGGACCAGTGGCCTTTGGTACTGAAGCTTTCTTT. This sequence encodes CASRGPVAFGTEAFF.